Listed here are 24 T cell receptor beta chains from one sample, sequenced in a study of shared clonotypes between healthy human individuals. The repertoire was sequenced with immunoSEQ multiplex PCR; TCRdb's copy has only in-frame clones and lacks some. This table has 2 million to 3 million clones, 93% appearing once. Sequencing used naive CD4+ T cells from PBMCs. Specified subset: CD45RA+ positively selected. The source of these receptors is a man younger than 30 in good health. Some clones in this sample may be carry-over from other donors' samples.

This chain joins TRBV5-4 and TRBJ1-1; D remains ambiguous. The CDR3 extends over 15 amino acids. V was cut by 4 bases and J by 0 bases, with 13 bases left in between. Per the germline V gene, CDR1 is SGHNT and CDR2 is YYREEE (reference sequence). The CDR3, as DNA: TGTGCCAGCAGCCCCGCGGGCCCGATGAACACTGAAGCTTTCTTT. Translating it yields CASSPAGPMNTEAFF.

This chain joins TRBV4-2 and TRBJ1-5, with 9 bases that match TRBD1. The germline CDR1 and CDR2 sequences are LGHNA and YNFKEQ. The CDR3 is made up of 15 amino acids. The ends lost 4 bases at V and 7 bases at J; junction bases unmatched: 8. CDR3 coding DNA: TGTGCCAGCAGCCCGGACACAGGGGGCCTCCAGCCCCAGCATTTT. Residues: CASSPDTGGLQPQHF.

The J gene is TRBJ2-1, the V gene TRBV27; D is possibly TRBD2 (6 bases). The CDR3 has 16 residues. V shed 3 bases and J shed 2 bases, with 14 bases lying between them. Germline CDR1 and CDR2: MNHEY and SMNVEV (reference sequence). DNA for the CDR3: TGTGCCAGCAGTTTGGGGGGAACGGGTGCCTACAATGAGCAGTTCTTC. Amino acids: CASSLGGTGAYNEQFF.

CDR3 amino acids: CASSLGLAGVGASSYEQYF. CDR3 in DNA: TGTGCCAGCAGCTTAGGGCTAGCGGGAGTGGGGGCGAGCTCCTACGAGCAGTACTTC. The chain uses TRBV7-2 and TRBJ2-7, with 10 nucleotides matching TRBD2. The V gene end was trimmed by 1 base and the J gene end by 0 bases; junction bases not matched to a gene: 12. The CDR3 totals 19 residues. The V gene's germline CDR1 is SGHTA and CDR2 FQGNSA.

J is TRBJ1-4 and V is TRBV5-4; 7 nucleotides match TRBD1. Germline-derived CDR1 and CDR2 are SGHNT and YYREEE (reference sequence). CDR3 size: 15 residues. J gave up 4 bases and V 4 bases, and 7 bases lay outside the gene matches. The CDR3 coding sequence is TGTGCCAGCAGCCTTCGACAGGGCCTTAATGAAAAACTGTTTTTT. Translated: CASSLRQGLNEKLFF.

The table lists this clone with a count of one. This chain uses TRBV9 with TRBJ2-3; no clear D gene. This CDR3 region has 12 residues. Trimming stripped 4 bases from V and 5 bases from J, with 8 bases between. The V gene's germline CDR1 is SGDLS and CDR2 YYNGEE. For the CDR3, the DNA is TGTGCCAGCAGCCCCTTTGTAGATACGCAGTATTTT. Amino acid sequence: CASSPFVDTQYF.

V gene TRBV29-1 combines with J gene TRBJ2-3; D gene unclear. Germline V gene sequence: CDR1 SQVTM, CDR2 ANQGSEA. This CDR3 contains 12 residues. The V gene lost 0 bases and the J gene lost 5 bases, with 6 bases spanning the gap. This chain's CDR3 is CSVEDARDTQYF. As DNA, the CDR3 is TGCAGCGTTGAAGATGCGCGAGATACGCAGTATTTT.

The V call is TRBV28, the J call TRBJ2-1, with D tentatively TRBD2 (7 bases). The germline V and J ends were trimmed by 6 bases and 4 bases, with 19 bases remaining between them. In germline, CDR1 is MDHEN, CDR2 SYDVKM. The CDR3 is 16 amino acids. The CDR3 reads CASSTPKGEGYNEQFF. The CDR3 DNA is TGTGCCAGCAGCACCCCCAAGGGGGAGGGGTACAATGAGCAGTTCTTC.

The chain couples TRBV30 to TRBJ2-7; 10 bases align to TRBD2. CDR1 GTSNPN and CDR2 SVGIG come from the germline V gene (reference sequence). CDR3 length: 12 amino acids. V dropped 6 bases and J dropped 11; count of bases not matched to a gene: 10. The CDR3 protein is CACSTSGPREYF. DNA for the CDR3: TGTGCCTGTTCGACTAGCGGGCCCAGGGAGTACTTC.

The genes are TRBV18 and TRBJ2-1; 9 bases fit TRBD2. This CDR3 has 17 residues. Germline loops: CDR1 KGHSH, CDR2 LQKENI. With V trimmed by 2 bases and J by 8 bases, 13 bases remained unmatched. The CDR3 nucleotides are TGTGCCAGCTCACCAGAGGGGATAGCGGGAGCTAGCGATGAGCAGTTCTTC. Protein sequence: CASSPEGIAGASDEQFF.

As concerns this clone: The same CDR3 also results from other DNA sequences found in this sample. The chain uses TRBV5-1 and TRBJ1-2; D call uncertain. The germline V gene encodes CDR1 SGHRS and CDR2 YFSETQ. This CDR3 is 13 amino acids long. The V gene lost 0 bases and the J gene lost 4 bases, with 7 bases spanning the gap. In nucleotides, the CDR3 is TGCGCCAGCAGCTTGGCACCCAGCTATGGCTACACCTTC. Translated, it gives CASSLAPSYGYTF.

The V and J genes are TRBV4-2 and TRBJ2-2, with D unresolved. The CDR3 totals 13 residues. Per germline, CDR1 LGHNA and CDR2 YNFKEQ. Trimming took 1 base from V and 7 from J, leaving 7 bases between them. CDR3 DNA: TGTGCCAGCAGCCAAGTGAACGGCGGGGAGCTGTTTTTT. This encodes CASSQVNGGELFF.

V gene TRBV29-1 combines with J gene TRBJ2-1; TRBD2 matches 8 bases. Germline assignment: CDR1 SQVTM and CDR2 ANQGSEA. CDR3 size: 15 residues. V lost 4 bases and J lost 2; bases outside the gene matches: 7. CDR3: CSVGSPAGAYNEQFF. The CDR3 DNA reads TGCAGCGTTGGGTCCCCAGCGGGAGCCTACAATGAGCAGTTCTTC.

J is TRBJ2-7 and V is TRBV11-1, with D possibly matching TRBD2 (5 bases). V lost 1 base and J lost 3, with 7 bases in between. The CDR3 runs 13 residues. Germline assignment: CDR1 SGHAT and CDR2 FQDESV (reference sequence). The CDR3 region has the DNA TGTGCCAGCAGCTTAGGTGACTACTACGAGCAGTACTTC. Translating gives CASSLGDYYEQYF.

V gene TRBV19 combines with J gene TRBJ1-5, with D possibly matching TRBD1 (6 bases). The CDR3 extends over 16 amino acids. Between the trimmed V and J ends, which lost 4 bases and 7 bases, there was a span of 20 bases. Germline assignment: CDR1 LNHDA and CDR2 SQIVND (reference sequence). The CDR3 sequence: CASSSNNQGRQQPQHF. CDR3 coding DNA: TGTGCCAGTAGTAGCAACAACCAGGGGCGGCAACAGCCCCAGCATTTT.

The CDR3 nucleotides are TGTGCCAGCAGTGGGGTCCAGGAGGAGCAGTTCTTC. Translated: CASSGVQEEQFF. The J gene is TRBJ2-1, the V gene TRBV6-5; D gene unclear. Trimming shortened V by 5 bases and J by 10 bases, and 12 bases separated the two germline ends. The CDR3 loop spans 12 amino acids. Per the germline V gene, CDR1 is MNHEY and CDR2 is SVGAGI.

The V and J genes are TRBV28 and TRBJ1-5; perhaps TRBD1 as D (5 bases). The V end was cut by 8 bases, the J end by 1 base, with 12 bases between. Germline values: CDR1 MDHEN, CDR2 SYDVKM. The length of the CDR3 is 14 residues. This CDR3 is CASLRGVSNQPQHF. The CDR3 nucleotides read TGTGCCAGCCTACGGGGGGTGAGCAATCAGCCCCAGCATTTT.

V is TRBV6-1 and J is TRBJ2-3, with 8 nucleotides matching TRBD2. The CDR3 is made up of 14 amino acids. From germline, CDR1 is MNHNS and CDR2 SASEGT. V was clipped by 5 bases and J by 2 bases; unmatched bases: 3. The CDR3 bases are TGTGCCAGCAGTCTGACTAGCGCCACAGATACGCAGTATTTT. Protein: CASSLTSATDTQYF.

This chain uses TRBV29-1 with TRBJ2-5, with a weak D call TRBD2 (5 bases). V lost 7 bases, J lost 2 bases, and 17 bases lay in between. Germline assignment: CDR1 SQVTM and CDR2 ANQGSEA. The length of the CDR3 is 14 residues. CDR3 region: CSGRRGSTQETQYF. The CDR3 DNA reads as TGCAGCGGCCGTAGAGGGTCCACACAAGAGACCCAGTACTTC.

V and J are TRBV5-1 and TRBJ2-7; D tentatively reads TRBD1 or TRBD2 (7 bases each). Trimming stripped 4 bases from V and 1 base from J, with 12 bases between. CDR1 is SGHRS and CDR2 is YFSETQ in the germline V gene. The CDR3 is 14 residues long. The CDR3 sequence is CASSTRGGSYEQYF. CDR3 sequence (DNA): TGCGCCAGCAGCACCAGGGGGGGATCCTACGAGCAGTACTTC. Variable domain in full (rest from reference TRBV5-1 and TRBJ2-7): KAGVTQTPRYLIKTRGQQVTLSCSPISGHRSVSWYQQTPGQGLQFLFEYFSETQRNKGNFPGRFSGRQFSNSRSEMNVSTLELGDSALYLCASSTRGGSYEQYFGPGTRLTVT.

The CDR3: CASSDVGTPLRETQYF. The CDR3 nucleotides read TGTGCCAGCAGTGACGTAGGGACACCGTTACGGGAGACCCAGTACTTC. The J gene is TRBJ2-5, the V gene TRBV2, with D perhaps matching TRBD1 (6 bases). Germline CDR1 SNHLY, CDR2 FYNNEI. The CDR3 is 16 amino acids. The V and J ends lost 3 bases and 5 bases respectively, with 19 bases between them.

The CDR3 DNA is TGTGCCAGCTCCGAGGGGCCAAAAGAGACCCAGTACTTC. Its protein is CASSEGPKETQYF. The chain recombines TRBV18 with TRBJ2-5, with D possibly being TRBD1 or TRBD2 (5 bases each). The CDR3 extends over 13 amino acids. Germline V gives CDR1 KGHSH, CDR2 LQKENI. Trimming stripped 6 bases from V and 3 bases from J, with 11 bases between.

The chain employs TRBV28 and TRBJ2-3, with D perhaps being TRBD1 or TRBD2 (5 bases each). The CDR3 spans 14 residues. Trimming took 3 bases from V and 6 from J, leaving 13 bases between them. CDR1 and CDR2 (germline): MDHEN, SYDVKM. In nucleotides, the CDR3 is TGTGCCAGCAGTTTCAGGGACCGAGGGGATACGCAGTATTTT. Translating it yields CASSFRDRGDTQYF.

CDR3 DNA: TGCGCCAGCAGCTTGGGGGGTCTGTTCGGACAGTCGACTCCCGGAAACACCATATATTTT. It encodes CASSLGGLFGQSTPGNTIYF. The chain is built from TRBV5-1 and TRBJ1-3; tentatively, D is TRBD1 (6 bases). This CDR3 spans 20 amino acids. Trimming took off 0 bases at V and 4 bases at J, with 26 bases between the two ends. Germline CDR1 reads SGHRS; CDR2 reads YFSETQ.